The source of this T cell receptor (beta chain) is a study of long-term antiretroviral therapy in people with HIV. Treatment for every participant with HIV took place in the United States. Samples held roughly 1-11 million cryopreserved PBMC, and DNA extraction followed. The study's findings and limits: CDR3 lengths in HIV samples spanned a narrower range than controls.

As regards this clone: The antigen is unknown.

Researchers report immunoSEQ v3.0 was run at survey level. The method was immunoSEQ multiplex PCR; TCRdb's version includes in-frame clones alone and lacks a portion of them. The sample holds about 24,000 clones, approximately 79% seen once. Trimming shortened V by 0 bases and J by 0 bases, and 10 bases separated the two germline ends. There are 16 residues in the CDR3. Germline CDR1 reads SGHDT; CDR2 reads YYEEEE. This specimen consisted of unsorted PBMCs, obtained 1.2 years after starting antiretroviral therapy. This TCR derives from a woman aged 35 to 49 with HIV. The V and J genes are TRBV5-6 and TRBJ2-1; TRBD2 might be the D (7 bases). CDR3 region: CASSLEGGDSYNEQFF. The CDR3 nucleotides are TGTGCCAGCAGCTTGGAAGGGGGGGACTCCTACAATGAGCAGTTCTTC.